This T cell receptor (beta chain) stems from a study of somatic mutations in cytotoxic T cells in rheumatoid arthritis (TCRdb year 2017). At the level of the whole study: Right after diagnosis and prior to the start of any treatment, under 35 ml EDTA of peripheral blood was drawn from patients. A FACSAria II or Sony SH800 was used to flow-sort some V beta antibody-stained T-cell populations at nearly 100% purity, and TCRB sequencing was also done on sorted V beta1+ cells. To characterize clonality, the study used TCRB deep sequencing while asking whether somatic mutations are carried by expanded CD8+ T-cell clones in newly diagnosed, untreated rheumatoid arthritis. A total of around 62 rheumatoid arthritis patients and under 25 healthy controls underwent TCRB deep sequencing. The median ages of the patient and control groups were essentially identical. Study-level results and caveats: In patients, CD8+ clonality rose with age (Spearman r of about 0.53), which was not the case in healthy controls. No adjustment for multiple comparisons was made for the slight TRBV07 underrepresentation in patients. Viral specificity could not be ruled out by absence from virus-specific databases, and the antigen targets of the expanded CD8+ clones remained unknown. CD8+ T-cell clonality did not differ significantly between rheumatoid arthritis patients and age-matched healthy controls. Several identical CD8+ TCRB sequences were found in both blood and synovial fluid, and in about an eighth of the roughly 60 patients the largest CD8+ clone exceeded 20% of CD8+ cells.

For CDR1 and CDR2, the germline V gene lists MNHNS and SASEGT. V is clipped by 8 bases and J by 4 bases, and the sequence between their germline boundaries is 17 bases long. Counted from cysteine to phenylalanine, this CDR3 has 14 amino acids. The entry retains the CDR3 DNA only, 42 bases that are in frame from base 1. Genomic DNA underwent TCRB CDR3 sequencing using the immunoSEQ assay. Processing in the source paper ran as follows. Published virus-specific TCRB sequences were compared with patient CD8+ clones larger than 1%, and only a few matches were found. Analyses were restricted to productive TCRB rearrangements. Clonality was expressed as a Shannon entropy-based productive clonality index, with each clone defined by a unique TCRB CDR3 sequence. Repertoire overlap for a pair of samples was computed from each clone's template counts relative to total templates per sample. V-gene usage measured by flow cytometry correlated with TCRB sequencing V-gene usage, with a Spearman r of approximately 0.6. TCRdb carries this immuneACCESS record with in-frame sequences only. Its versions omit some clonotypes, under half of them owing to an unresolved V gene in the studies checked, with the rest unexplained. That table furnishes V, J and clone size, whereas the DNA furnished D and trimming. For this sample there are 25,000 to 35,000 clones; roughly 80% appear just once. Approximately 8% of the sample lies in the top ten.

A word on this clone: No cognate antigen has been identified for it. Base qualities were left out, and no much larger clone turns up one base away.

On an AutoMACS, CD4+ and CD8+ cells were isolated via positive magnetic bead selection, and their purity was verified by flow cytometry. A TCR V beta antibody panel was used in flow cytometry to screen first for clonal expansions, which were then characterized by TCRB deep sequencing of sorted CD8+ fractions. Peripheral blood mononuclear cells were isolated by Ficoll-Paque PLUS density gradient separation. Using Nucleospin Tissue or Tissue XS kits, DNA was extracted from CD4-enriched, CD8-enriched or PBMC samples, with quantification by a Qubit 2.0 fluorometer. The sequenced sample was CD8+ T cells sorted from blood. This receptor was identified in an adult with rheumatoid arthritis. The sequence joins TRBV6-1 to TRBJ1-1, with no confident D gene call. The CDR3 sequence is CASAPKEVGTEAFF. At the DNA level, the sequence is TGTGCCAGCGCACCCAAGGAGGTGGGCACTGAAGCTTTCTTT.